The present T cell receptor beta chain was sequenced within a study of T cell clusters in autoimmune cytopenias. Multiplex touch-down PCR amplified TRB using TRB-A and TRB-B pools in one tube. Following a re-call of the multiplex PCR reads, TCRdb has one entry per CDR3 protein and lacks DNA. This repertoire includes about 6,700 distinct CDR3 sequences. This clonotype is deemed medium-sized by its frequency. TRB amplification used roughly 250 ng of peripheral blood genomic DNA. The CDR3 is 13 residues long. CDR1 is LNHDA, CDR2 SQIVND, per germline (reference sequence). The sample was also linked to a second study, of T cell repertoires in aging, cancer and after chemotherapy.

Sequencing was done on a sample of peripheral blood. This clonotype was sampled from a human donor in good health. The chain recombines TRBV19 with TRBJ2-2. The CDR3 here is CASSSSYTGELFF.